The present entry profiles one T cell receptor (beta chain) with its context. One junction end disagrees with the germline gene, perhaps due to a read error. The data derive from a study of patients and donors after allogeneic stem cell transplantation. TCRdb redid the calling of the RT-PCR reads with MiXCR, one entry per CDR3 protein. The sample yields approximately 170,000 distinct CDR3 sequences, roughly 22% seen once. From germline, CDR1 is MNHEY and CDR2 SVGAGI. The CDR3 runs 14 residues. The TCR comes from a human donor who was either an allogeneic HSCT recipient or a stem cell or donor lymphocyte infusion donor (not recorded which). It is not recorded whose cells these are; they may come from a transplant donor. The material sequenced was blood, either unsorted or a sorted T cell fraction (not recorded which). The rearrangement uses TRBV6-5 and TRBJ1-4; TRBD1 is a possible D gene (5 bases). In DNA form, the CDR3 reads TGTGCCAGCAGTTACGGGGCCGGAGGGGAAAAACTGGTTTTT. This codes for CASSYGAGGEKLVF.